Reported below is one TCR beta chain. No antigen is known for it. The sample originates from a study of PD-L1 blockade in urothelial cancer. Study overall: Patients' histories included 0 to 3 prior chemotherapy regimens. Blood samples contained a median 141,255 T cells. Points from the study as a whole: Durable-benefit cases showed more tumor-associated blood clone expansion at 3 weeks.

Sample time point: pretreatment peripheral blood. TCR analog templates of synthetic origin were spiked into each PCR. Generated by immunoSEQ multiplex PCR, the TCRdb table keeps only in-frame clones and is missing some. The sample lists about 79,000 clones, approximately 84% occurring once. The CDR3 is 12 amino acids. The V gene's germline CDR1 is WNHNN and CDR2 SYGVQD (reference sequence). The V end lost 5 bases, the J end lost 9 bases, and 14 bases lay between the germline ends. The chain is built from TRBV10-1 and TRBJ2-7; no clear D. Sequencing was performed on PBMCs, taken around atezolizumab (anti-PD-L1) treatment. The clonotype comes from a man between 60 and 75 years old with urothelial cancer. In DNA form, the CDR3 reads TGCGCCAGCAGTCGCGGCTCGTTGGGGCAGTACTTC. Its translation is CASSRGSLGQYF.